This T cell receptor beta chain was sequenced in a study of Tregs in tolerant kidney transplant recipients (dated by TCRdb to between 2017 and 2020). For the wider study: Before combined kidney and bone marrow transplantation, this study identified donor-specific regulatory T cells using TCRbeta sequencing and then followed those same cells after transplant. Several methods of expanding Tregs specific for an allogeneic donor were compared by TCRbeta repertoire sequencing in 3 healthy controls.

Study-wide findings and limitations: Biological reproducibility was not examined directly, but technical replication error appeared to be minimal. The most biologically relevant and donor-specific TCRbeta repertoire appeared to be identified by expanding Tregs with activated donor B cells. Because only a small number of patients were included, the study had limitations, and the results will need to be validated in larger populations as well as under other immunosuppression protocols.

Unstimulated Tregs (CD4+CD25+CD127-), CD4+ non-Tregs (CD4+CD25-), CD4 and CD8 cells were FACS-sorted from thawed PBMCs. Blood from healthy controls was obtained either as purchased buffy coats or from healthy volunteers. Healthy control blood was processed to PBMCs with a Ficoll density gradient and then cryopreserved, whereas patient PBMCs were collected both before and after transplant. Genomic DNA was extracted from sorted cells with the QIAGEN DNeasy Blood and Tissue Kit for TCRbeta CDR3 sequencing. High-throughput TCRbeta CDR3 sequencing, including PCR amplification with bias correction and internal controls, was performed commercially through immunoSEQ. On the study's bioinformatics: Unique productive TCRbeta sequences were defined by CDR3 nucleotide sequence when primers matched and otherwise by CDR3 amino acid sequence together with Vbeta and Jbeta genes. As a correction for sorting error, sequences shared between sorted populations at a frequency ratio of 2:1 or less were discarded, and the remaining shared sequences were assigned to the higher population. Donor-reactive sequences were defined as at least 5-fold expanded in CFSE-low cells versus unstimulated cells, with frequency of at least 0.01% in CFSE-low cells. Jensen-Shannon divergence, calculated on the top 100 TCRbeta sequences ranked by frequency, was used to quantify repertoire divergence. For any sample with multiple sequencing runs, sorting error was corrected in each run separately before the runs were pooled. Sourced from immuneACCESS, this table was stored by TCRdb with only in-frame sequences that have V and J called. A share of the clones is absent; for the studies checked, an unresolved V gene accounts for under half, and the remainder has no known explanation. For V, J and clone size, that table is used; D and trimming come from the DNA. This sample gives fewer than 70,000 clones in total; around 83% of them show up just once. The biggest ten clones account for about 5.5% of the sample.

Remarks on this clone: Which antigen it targets is not known. No quality values exist for individual bases; no much larger clone is one base distant.

V and J lose 3 bases and 2 bases, and a span of 5 bases separates them. From cysteine to phenylalanine, the CDR3 is 13 amino acids long. The CDR3 DNA has 39 bases and is translated from base 1. CDR1 and CDR2, per the germline V gene, are MNHEY and SVGAGI. The specimen sequenced was CD4+ T cells from blood. This receptor was taken from a human donor in good health. Recombination linked TRBV6-5 to TRBJ1-3, with the D gene too uncertain to name. The nucleotide sequence is given as TGTGCCAGCAGTTATTTGCCTGGAAACACCATATATTTT. Translated, this gives CASSYLPGNTIYF.